The entry below describes one TCR beta chain. TCRdb called the 5' RACE reads again in MiXCR, with one record for every CDR3 protein. The table has 100,000 to 150,000 distinct CDR3 sequences, about 18% seen once. The CDR3 loop spans 17 amino acids. Trimming removed 8 bases from V and 0 bases from J, with 22 bases in between. Germline CDR1 and CDR2: MDHEN and SYDVKM. This sample stems from a study of T-cell memory formation after mild COVID-19. Material: PBMCs or a T cell subset sorted from them (not recorded which). This sequence originates from a man in his late teens or twenties who had mild COVID-19 (a few samples of this study predate the infection). Cell type and time point are not known. J is TRBJ1-1 and V is TRBV28, with a weak D call TRBD1 (6 bases). In nucleotides, the CDR3 is TGTGCCAGCGGGGGGGCGGATAAATCATTTTTGAACACTGAAGCTTTCTTT. Translated, it gives CASGGADKSFLNTEAFF.